The T cell receptor beta chain under discussion was sequenced for a study of T cells in Graves' hyperthyroidism and ophthalmopathy (dated by TCRdb to the late 2010s). For context, the study as a whole: Peripheral blood was collected at initial diagnosis, before any treatment. A discovery cohort of about 95 patients, about 40 with Graves' ophthalmopathy and fewer than 65 with stable Graves' hyperthyroidism, was used to find distinguishing TCR V-J signatures. Prospective prediction of ophthalmopathy was tested in an independent validation cohort consisting of fewer than 20 hyperthyroidism patients and 15 or so patients who later progressed to ophthalmopathy. The 100 or so discovery patients were randomly split 7:3 into training and test sets. Thyroid tissue and blood T-cell repertoires from several Graves' hyperthyroidism patients were also compared in the study. Once sampling was done, hyperthyroidism patients were given methimazole at a starting dose of 30 mg daily, whereas ophthalmopathy patients were given high-dose intravenous methylprednisolone. TCR Vbeta CDR3 sequencing of approximately 140 peripheral blood samples (under 45 ophthalmopathy, 75 hyperthyroidism and approximately 17 progressor patients) is reported in the paper. The research as a whole found: In validation, the model predicted progression to ophthalmopathy with approximately 71% sensitivity and approximately 78% specificity, a median of about 6.7 months before onset. A 13 V-J signature model separated ophthalmopathy from stable hyperthyroidism, with roughly 88% sensitivity and 81.08% specificity in cross-validation and 80%/75% in testing. No statistical method was used to set the sample size in advance, and investigators knew the group allocation. Most expanded thyroid clonotypes (frequency above 0.001) were also found in blood, which suggests that blood repertoires may mirror thyroid immune responses.

This clonotype showed up just a few times. Its cognate antigen has yet to be identified. The input lacks base qualities; no much larger clone sits a single base away. The TCR beta CDR3 regions were amplified from RNA transcripts. The first round of RT-PCR for the TCR CDR3 was performed with the HTBI primer set and the Qiagen OneStep RT-PCR kit. Libraries were constructed in a second round of multiplex PCR, after which size selection and purification were performed. Sequencing of the libraries was done on an Illumina HiSeq2000 using paired-end 100 bp reads. The authors' analysis ran thus. SOAPnuke was used to process the raw data, with reads discarded if the reads contained adapters or uncalled bases, had a mean Phred below 15, or lacked an exact constant-primer or identifier match. COPE v1.2.5 was used to merge the high-quality paired reads, and each unique nucleotide sequence was defined as a clonotype. Clonotypes were aligned to IMGT TRBV, TRBD and TRBJ reference segments using MiTCR v1.1. The analysis was restricted to V-J combinations with a frequency above 0.0001, which together covered 99.2% of the repertoires. The TCS score was defined as F50 (clonal expansion) divided by E x V (chaos), with BLOSUM62-based TCRdist calculated between CDR3 peptides within each V-J. Welch's t-statistics and random forest reduced roughly 500 V-J features to 13, which were used in a naive Bayes classifier (R e1071). TCRdb trimmed the raw reads at Q25, called clones with MiXCR and kept productive beta chains. Entries that share a CDR3 protein sequence are merged under the most common genes and DNA. The V and J calls and clone size are TCRdb's, not the authors'. This sample lists about 570,000 distinct CDR3 sequences; 13% to 15% were detected once. In total, the top ten clones hold roughly 14% of the sample.

The germline V end is reduced by 4 bases and the J end by 3 bases; junction bases left unmatched: 4. The germline V gene (reference sequence) yields DFQATT for CDR1 and SNEGSKA for CDR2. Taken from cysteine to phenylalanine, the CDR3 has 13 residues. Only the CDR3 DNA stays, 39 bases, in frame from base 1. Stable Graves' hyperthyroidism was defined as the absence of progression to ophthalmopathy over 18 months of follow-up. Hyperthyroidism patients were newly diagnosed, had a disease duration of under 2 months, and were aged 18 to 65 years. The study excluded patients with uncontrolled infections, other autoimmune diseases, pregnancy or lactation. Diagnoses were based on clinical symptoms, serum thyroxine and TRAb, thyroid ultrasound and orbital computed tomography. PBMCs were separated from around 9.1 ml of fresh peripheral blood using Ficoll-Paque density gradient centrifugation. Trizol reagent was used to extract total RNA, and RNA quality was then checked on an Agilent 2100 Bioanalyzer.

Input material: blood. The V and J segments used are TRBV20-1 and TRBJ2-7; the junction holds 9 bases that match TRBD1. This clonotype originated in a woman in her forties with Graves' hyperthyroidism. The CDR3 region: CSATGQGYYEQYF. Read as DNA, the sequence is TGCAGTGCTACGGGACAGGGCTACTACGAGCAGTACTTC.